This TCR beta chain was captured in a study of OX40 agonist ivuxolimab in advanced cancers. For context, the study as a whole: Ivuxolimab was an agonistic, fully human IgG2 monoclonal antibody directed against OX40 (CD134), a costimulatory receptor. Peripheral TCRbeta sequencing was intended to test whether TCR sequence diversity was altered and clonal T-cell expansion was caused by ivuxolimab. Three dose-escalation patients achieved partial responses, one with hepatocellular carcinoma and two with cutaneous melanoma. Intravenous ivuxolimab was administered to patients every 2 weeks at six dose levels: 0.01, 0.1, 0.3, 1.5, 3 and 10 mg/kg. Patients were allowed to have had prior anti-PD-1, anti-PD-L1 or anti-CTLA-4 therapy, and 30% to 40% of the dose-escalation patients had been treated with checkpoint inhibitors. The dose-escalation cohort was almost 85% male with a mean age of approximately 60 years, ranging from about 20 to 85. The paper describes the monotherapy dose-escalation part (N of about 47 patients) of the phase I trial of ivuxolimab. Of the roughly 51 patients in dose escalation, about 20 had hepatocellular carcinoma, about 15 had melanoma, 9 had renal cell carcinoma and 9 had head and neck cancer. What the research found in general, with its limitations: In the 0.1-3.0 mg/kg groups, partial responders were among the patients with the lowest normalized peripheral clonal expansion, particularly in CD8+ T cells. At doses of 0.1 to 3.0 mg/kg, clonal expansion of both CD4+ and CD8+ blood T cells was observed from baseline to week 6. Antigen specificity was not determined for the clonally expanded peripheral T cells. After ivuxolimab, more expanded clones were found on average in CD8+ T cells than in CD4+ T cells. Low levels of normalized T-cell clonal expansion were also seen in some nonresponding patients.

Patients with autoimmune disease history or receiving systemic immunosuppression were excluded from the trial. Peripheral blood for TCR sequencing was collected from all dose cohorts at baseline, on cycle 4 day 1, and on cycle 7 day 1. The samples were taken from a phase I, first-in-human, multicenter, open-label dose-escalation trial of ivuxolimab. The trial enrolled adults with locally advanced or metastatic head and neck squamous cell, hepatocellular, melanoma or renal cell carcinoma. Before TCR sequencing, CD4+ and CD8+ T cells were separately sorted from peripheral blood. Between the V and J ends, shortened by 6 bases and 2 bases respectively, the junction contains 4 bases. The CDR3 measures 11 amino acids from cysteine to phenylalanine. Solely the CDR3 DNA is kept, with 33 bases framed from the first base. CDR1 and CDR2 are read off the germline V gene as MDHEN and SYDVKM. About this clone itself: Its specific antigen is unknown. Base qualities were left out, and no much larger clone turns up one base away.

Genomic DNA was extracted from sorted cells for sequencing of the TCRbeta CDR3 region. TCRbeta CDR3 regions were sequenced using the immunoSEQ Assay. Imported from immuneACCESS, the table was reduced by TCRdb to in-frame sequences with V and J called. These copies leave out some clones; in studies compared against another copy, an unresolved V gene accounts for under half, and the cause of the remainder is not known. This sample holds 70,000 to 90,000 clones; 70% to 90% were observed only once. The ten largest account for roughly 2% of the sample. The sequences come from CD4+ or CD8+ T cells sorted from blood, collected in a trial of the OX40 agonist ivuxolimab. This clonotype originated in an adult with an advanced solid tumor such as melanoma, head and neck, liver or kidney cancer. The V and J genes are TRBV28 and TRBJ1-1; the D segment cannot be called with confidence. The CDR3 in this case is CASSVNTEAFF. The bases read TGTGCCAGCAGCGTAAACACTGAAGCTTTCTTT.